Described below is a single T cell receptor (beta chain) sequence and its context. The target antigen is unknown. Primers for the PCR totalled 60 Vbeta and 13 Jbeta. In the original analysis: An analysis that came later counted 80 million or so unique TCR beta chains, approximately 10 million shared. Measured with immunoSEQ multiplex PCR; TCRdb has only the in-frame clones, and not every one. That table supplies the V and J calls and clone size; D and trimming were determined from the DNA. The sample lists some 120,000 clones; 80% were seen once. These data originate in a study of cytomegalovirus exposure and HLA in healthy donors. There are 13 residues in the CDR3. The J segment lost 5 bases and the V segment lost 5 bases, leaving 5 bases of the junction unmatched. Germline CDR1 is MGHDK and CDR2 is SYGVNS. Findings and limits, study-wide: Reportedly, cytomegalovirus status was diagnosed with high sensitivity and specificity.

This clonotype was sampled from a man aged 35-49 years in good health and CMV-seronegative. The sample consisted of PBMCs. This chain links TRBV25-1 with TRBJ2-7, with 8 bases that match TRBD1. Here the CDR3 reads CASSRTGGHEQYF. The CDR3 DNA reads as TGTGCCAGCAGTCGAACAGGGGGACACGAGCAGTACTTC.